This T cell receptor beta chain was retrieved from a study of cytomegalovirus exposure and HLA in healthy donors. This PCR relied on a set of 60 Vbeta primers and 13 Jbeta primers. TCRdb's copy holds only in-frame clones and misses some; the assay was immunoSEQ multiplex PCR. The sample comprises tens of thousands of clones, around 66% of which are singletons, and roughly 4.5% rests with the top ten. Points from the study as a whole: A later analysis found common viral pathogens apparently linked to several of the most significant clusters. TRBV6-2, TRBV6-3 and other indistinguishable V segments were excluded. A few chains tied to CMV proved CMV antigen-specific in vitro.

Concerning this clone: Its antigen is still unknown.

Germline CDR1 reads MDHEN; CDR2 reads SYDVKM. Trimming cost V 1 base and J 5 bases; bases outside gene matches: 5. This CDR3 region has 15 residues. Sequencing was done on a sample of PBMCs. The V gene is TRBV28, the J gene TRBJ1-5, with TRBD1 matching 7 bases. This TCR was recovered from a man in his sixties in good health and CMV-seropositive. The CDR3 loop is CASSLYAGGYQPQHF. For the CDR3, the DNA is TGTGCCAGCAGTTTATATGCAGGGGGTTATCAGCCCCAGCATTTT.